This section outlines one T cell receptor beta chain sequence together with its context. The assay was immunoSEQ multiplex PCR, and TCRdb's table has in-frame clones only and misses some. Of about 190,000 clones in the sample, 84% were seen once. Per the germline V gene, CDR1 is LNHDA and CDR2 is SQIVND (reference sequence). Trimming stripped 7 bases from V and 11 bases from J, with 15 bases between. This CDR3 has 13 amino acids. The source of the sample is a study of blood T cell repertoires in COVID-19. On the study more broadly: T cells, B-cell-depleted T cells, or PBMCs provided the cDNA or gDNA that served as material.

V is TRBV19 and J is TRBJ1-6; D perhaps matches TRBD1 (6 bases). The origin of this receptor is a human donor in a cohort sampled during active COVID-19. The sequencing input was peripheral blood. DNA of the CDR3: TGTGCCAGTAATAGGGCAGGGGATGCACCCCTCCACTTT. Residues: CASNRAGDAPLHF.